This T cell receptor (beta chain) stems from a study of cytomegalovirus exposure and HLA in healthy donors. Regarding the study as a whole: Later analysis identified 16,000 or so TCR beta sequences associated with HLA alleles, using a false discovery rate threshold of 0.05.

As for this clone: Its antigen is as yet unknown.

PCR involved 60 Vbeta and 13 Jbeta primers. Assay used: immunoSEQ multiplex PCR; TCRdb lists only in-frame clones, some missing. Among about 110,000 clones listed, more than 65% were seen once. The receptor's source is a man aged 25 to 40 in good health and CMV-seronegative. What was sequenced was PBMCs.

The CDR3 sequence: CASSDSAGGGSEQFF. The CDR3 coding sequence is TGTGCCAGCAGTGACTCTGCGGGGGGCGGGAGTGAGCAGTTCTTC. The rearrangement links TRBV6-4 to TRBJ2-1; 8 bases line up with TRBD2. The CDR3 covers 15 residues. Germline-derived CDR1 and CDR2 are MRHNA and SNTAGT. The junction had 7 bases not matched to a gene; V was cut back by 0 bases and J by 9 bases.